This TCR beta chain was sequenced for a study of T cell changes during pregnancy in multiple sclerosis. Profiled with immunoSEQ multiplex PCR; TCRdb holds only in-frame clones, not every one. Among around 36,000 clones, 92% were seen once, and the ten largest hold approximately 13%. Germline loops: CDR1 MGHRA, CDR2 YSYEKL. The CDR3 runs 15 residues. V was trimmed by 1 base and J by 2 bases, leaving 12 bases between them. The V call is TRBV4-1, the J call TRBJ2-7, with a tentative D call TRBD2 (7 bases). The origin of this receptor is a female donor with multiple sclerosis, enrolled in a pregnancy study. This specimen consisted of CD8+ T cells from peripheral blood mononuclear cells, obtained in the first trimester of pregnancy. CDR3 region: CASSQGEGEAYEQYF. The CDR3 DNA is TGCGCCAGCAGCCAAGGGGAGGGGGAGGCCTACGAGCAGTACTTC.